The 19 T cell receptor beta chains below all came from one sample that was sequenced in a study of cytomegalovirus exposure and HLA in healthy donors. Some clones are missing from TCRdb's copy, which holds only in-frame ones; the method was immunoSEQ multiplex PCR. The table lists fewer than 200,000 clones, approximately 83% of them singletons. Sequenced sample: PBMCs. Receptor source: a woman younger than 35 in good health and CMV-seropositive.

CDR3 amino acids: CASRPPGPGGEKLFF. CDR3 in DNA: TGCGCCAGCAGACCCCCTGGCCCTGGTGGTGAAAAACTGTTTTTT. J is TRBJ1-4 and V is TRBV5-1; D is unclear. V lost 5 bases, J lost 7 bases, and 18 bases lay in between. The germline V gene has CDR1 SGHRS and CDR2 YFSETQ. The CDR3 is 15 residues long.

V and J are TRBV15 and TRBJ1-4; D might be TRBD1 (5 bases). Trimming took 8 bases from V and 3 from J, leaving 16 bases between them. Germline V CDR1 and CDR2: LNHNV, YYDKDF (reference sequence). This CDR3 is built from 15 residues. CDR3 nucleotide sequence: TGTGCCACCCCAACGATAGACAGCTCTAATGAAAAACTGTTTTTT. This sequence encodes CATPTIDSSNEKLFF.

The V gene is TRBV7-9, the J gene TRBJ1-4; 9 nucleotides agree with TRBD1. The CDR3 extends over 14 amino acids. CDR1 SEHNR and CDR2 FQNEAQ come from the germline V gene (reference sequence). The J segment lost 8 bases and the V segment lost 6 bases, leaving 7 bases of the junction unmatched. For the CDR3, the DNA is TGTGCCAGCAGTCTACAGGGGGCTTGGGAAAAACTGTTTTTT. It encodes CASSLQGAWEKLFF.

In this sample, this clone turned up a few times. The chain employs TRBV2 and TRBJ1-2, with D perhaps matching TRBD1 (5 bases). Germline-derived CDR1 and CDR2 are SNHLY and FYNNEI. This CDR3 comprises 10 residues. Trimming took 7 bases from V and 8 from J, leaving 8 bases between them. The CDR3 reads CASNGHGYTF. In nucleotides, the CDR3 is TGTGCCAGCAACGGACACGGCTACACCTTC.

The rearrangement links TRBV2 to TRBJ2-5; no reliable D call. This CDR3 has 15 amino acids. Germline V gene data show CDR1 as SNHLY and CDR2 as FYNNEI. The V gene lost 2 bases and the J gene lost 2 bases, with 12 bases spanning the gap. The CDR3: CASSEPASVQETQYF. The CDR3 DNA reads TGTGCCAGCAGTGAACCCGCTTCAGTTCAAGAGACCCAGTACTTC. Supplemented by reference TRBV2 and TRBJ2-5, the full variable domain reads EPEVTQTPSHQVTQMGQEVILRCVPISNHLYFYWYRQILGQKVEFLVSFYNNEISEKSEIFDDQFSVERPDGSNFTLKIRSTKLEDSAMYFCASSEPASVQETQYFGPGTRLLVL.

The rearrangement links TRBV5-4 to TRBJ2-7, with a weak D call TRBD2 (6 bases). Germline V gives CDR1 SGHNT, CDR2 YYREEE (reference sequence). V gave up 4 bases and J gave up 0 bases, with 14 bases separating them. The CDR3 is 15 amino acids. The DNA for the CDR3 is TGTGCCAGCAGCATGGGCGGGGTAAGCTCCTACGAGCAGTACTTC. It specifies CASSMGGVSSYEQYF.

The rearrangement joins TRBV9 to TRBJ1-1; possibly TRBD1 for D (6 bases). The CDR3 has 13 amino acids. Trimming stripped 3 bases from V and 4 bases from J, with 10 bases between. CDR1 is SGDLS, CDR2 YYNGEE, per germline. Here the CDR3 DNA reads TGTGCCAGCAGCGCGCAAGGGGGCACTGAAGCTTTCTTT. Translation gives CASSAQGGTEAFF. Based on the CDR3 plus reference TRBV9 and TRBJ1-1, the full variable domain is DSGVTQTPKHLITATGQRVTLRCSPRSGDLSVYWYQQSLDQGLQFLIQYYNGEERAKGNILERFSAQQFPDLHSELNLSSLELGDSALYFCASSAQGGTEAFFGQGTRLTVV.

Remarks on this clone: The sample holds other DNA sequences that translate to the same CDR3. V and J are TRBV4-3 and TRBJ2-1; tentative D call: TRBD1 (5 bases). The CDR3 extends over 14 amino acids. Germline CDR1 reads LGHNA; CDR2 reads YSLEER. Trimming took off 0 bases at V and 7 bases at J, with 10 bases between the two ends. The CDR3 nucleotides read TGCGCCAGCAGCCAAGAACGATCAGGGAATGAGCAGTTCTTC. Protein sequence: CASSQERSGNEQFF.

V gene TRBV7-9 combines with J gene TRBJ1-2; D ambiguous. Germline CDR1 SEHNR, CDR2 FQNEAQ (reference sequence). This CDR3 is built from 13 residues. Trimming took off 3 bases at V and 6 bases at J, with 11 bases between the two ends. CDR3 sequence (DNA): TGTGCCAGCAGCTTCGGTCAGGTGGATGGCTACACCTTC. As protein: CASSFGQVDGYTF.

The chain joins TRBV7-6 to TRBJ2-7; TRBD1 aligns across 9 bases. Germline-derived CDR1 and CDR2 are SGHVS and FNYEAQ. This CDR3 is built from 15 residues. V lost 5 bases, J lost 3 bases, and 8 bases stayed unmatched. CDR3 region: CASSARTGVVYEQYF. CDR3 DNA sequence: TGTGCCAGCAGCGCTCGGACAGGGGTTGTCTACGAGCAGTACTTC.

The J gene is TRBJ1-2, the V gene TRBV4-3; 7 nucleotides line up with TRBD1. V was clipped by 0 bases and J by 7 bases; unmatched bases: 2. CDR3 length: 13 residues. The germline gives CDR1 LGHNA, CDR2 YSLEER. The chain's CDR3 is CASSQDGTAGYTF. The CDR3 DNA sequence: TGCGCCAGCAGCCAAGACGGGACAGCTGGCTACACCTTC.

This clone has a handful of counts. The V and J genes are TRBV6-7 and TRBJ1-5; D is unclear. TRBV6-7 is annotated as an ORF whose role is uncertain. Between the trimmed V and J ends, which lost 10 bases and 1 base, there was a span of 11 bases. CDR3 length equals 13 residues. CDR3 region: CATLTPSNQPQHF. CDR3 DNA: TGTGCCACGTTGACACCCAGCAATCAGCCCCAGCATTTT.

CDR3 loop: CASEGGGWLDTQYF. CDR3 bases: TGCGCCAGCGAGGGCGGGGGGTGGTTAGATACGCAGTATTTT. This chain joins TRBV10-2 and TRBJ2-3; 8 nucleotides align to TRBD2. CDR3 length: 14 amino acids. J gave up 5 bases and V 8 bases, and 9 bases lay outside the gene matches. The germline V gene encodes CDR1 WSHSY and CDR2 SAAADI.

This clone has a single count. The J gene is TRBJ1-4, the V gene TRBV19; tentatively, D is TRBD1 (6 bases). V was clipped by 5 bases and J by 7 bases, with 14 bases between them. In germline, CDR1 is LNHDA, CDR2 SQIVND (reference sequence). The CDR3 covers 14 residues. CDR3 nucleotides: TGTGCCAGTAGTCCACCAGGGGTGGGTGAAAAACTGTTTTTT. This codes for CASSPPGVGEKLFF.

This clone has more than one count but fewer than ten. The rearrangement joins TRBV6-1 to TRBJ2-7, with D maybe TRBD1 (6 bases). The V gene's germline CDR1 is MNHNS and CDR2 SASEGT. The CDR3 has 14 amino acids. With 11 bases removed from V and 2 bases from J, the gap between germline ends came to 19 bases. The CDR3 here is CASEPGDWPYEQYF. The CDR3 nucleotides are TGTGCCTCGGAACCAGGGGATTGGCCCTACGAGCAGTACTTC.

J is TRBJ2-7 and V is TRBV7-2; no definite D call. In germline, CDR1 is SGHTA, CDR2 FQGNSA. Trimming left V 5 bases short and J 5 bases short, with 10 bases between. CDR3 length: 12 residues. The DNA for the CDR3 is TGTGCCAGCAGCCGAGCACTGCACGAGCAGTACTTC. Translation: CASSRALHEQYF.

This chain links TRBV6-5 with TRBJ1-1; D is possibly TRBD1 (6 bases). Per germline, CDR1 MNHEY and CDR2 SVGAGI. CDR3 size: 14 residues. Trimming left V 10 bases short and J 0 bases short, with 15 bases between. The CDR3 nucleotides are TGTGCCACCTCGCGACAGGCCATGAACACTGAAGCTTTCTTT. It is translated as CATSRQAMNTEAFF.

This sequence joins TRBV7-9 and TRBJ2-1; TRBD2 might be the D (5 bases). Germline V gene sequence: CDR1 SEHNR, CDR2 FQNEAQ (reference sequence). This CDR3 is built from 15 residues. V was pared by 6 bases and J by 4 bases, with 16 bases between. The CDR3 DNA reads TGTGCCAGCAGTCCTTCGGAGGCCTCATACAATGAGCAGTTCTTC. Translating gives CASSPSEASYNEQFF.

The chain employs TRBV7-3 and TRBJ2-1; D not resolved. With 0 bases removed from V and 8 bases from J, the gap between germline ends came to 8 bases. Germline V CDR1 and CDR2: SGHTA, FQGTGA. This CDR3 spans 13 amino acids. The CDR3 DNA is TGTGCCAGCAGCTTAACGTTTAGAGATGAGCAGTTCTTC. Translating gives CASSLTFRDEQFF.